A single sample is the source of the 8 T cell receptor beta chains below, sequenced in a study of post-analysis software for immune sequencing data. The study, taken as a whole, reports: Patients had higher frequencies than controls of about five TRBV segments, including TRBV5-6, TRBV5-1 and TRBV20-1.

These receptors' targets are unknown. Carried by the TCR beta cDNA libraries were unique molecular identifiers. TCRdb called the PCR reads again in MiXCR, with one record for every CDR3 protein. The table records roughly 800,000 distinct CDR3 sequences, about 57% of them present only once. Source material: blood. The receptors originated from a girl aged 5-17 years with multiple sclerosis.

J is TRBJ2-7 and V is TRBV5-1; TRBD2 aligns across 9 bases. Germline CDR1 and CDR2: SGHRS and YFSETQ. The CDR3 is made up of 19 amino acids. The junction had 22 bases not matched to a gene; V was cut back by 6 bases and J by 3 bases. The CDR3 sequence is CASTRISLREGGTFYEQYF. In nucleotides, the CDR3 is TGCGCCAGCACCCGGATTAGCTTGCGGGAGGGCGGAACCTTCTACGAGCAGTACTTC.

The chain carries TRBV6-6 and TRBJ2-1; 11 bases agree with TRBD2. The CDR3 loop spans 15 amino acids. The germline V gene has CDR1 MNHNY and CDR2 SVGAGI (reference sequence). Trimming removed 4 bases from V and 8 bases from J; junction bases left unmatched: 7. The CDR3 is CASSSRLAGRYEQFF. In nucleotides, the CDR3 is TGTGCCAGCAGTTCGCGACTAGCGGGACGGTATGAGCAGTTCTTC.

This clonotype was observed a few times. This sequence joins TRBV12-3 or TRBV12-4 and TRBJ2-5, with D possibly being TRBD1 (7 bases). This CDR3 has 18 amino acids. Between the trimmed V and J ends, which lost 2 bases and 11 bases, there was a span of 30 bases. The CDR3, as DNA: TGTGCCAGCAGTTTAATGATCGGGGGTCGGGACAGCGGTTTAAAGCAGTACTTC. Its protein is CASSLMIGGRDSGLKQYF.

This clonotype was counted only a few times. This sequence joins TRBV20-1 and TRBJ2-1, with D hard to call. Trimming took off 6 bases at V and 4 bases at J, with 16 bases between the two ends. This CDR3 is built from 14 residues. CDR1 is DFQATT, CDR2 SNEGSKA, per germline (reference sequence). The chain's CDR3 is CSARPPGRYNEQFF. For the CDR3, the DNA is TGCAGTGCACGGCCCCCGGGCCGATACAATGAGCAGTTCTTC.

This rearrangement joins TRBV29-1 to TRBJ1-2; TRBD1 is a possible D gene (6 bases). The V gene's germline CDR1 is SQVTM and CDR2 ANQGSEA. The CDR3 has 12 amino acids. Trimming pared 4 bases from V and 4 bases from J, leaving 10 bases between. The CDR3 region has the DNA TGCAGCGTTGTTCTAGGGGGCTATGGCTACACCTTC. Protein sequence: CSVVLGGYGYTF.

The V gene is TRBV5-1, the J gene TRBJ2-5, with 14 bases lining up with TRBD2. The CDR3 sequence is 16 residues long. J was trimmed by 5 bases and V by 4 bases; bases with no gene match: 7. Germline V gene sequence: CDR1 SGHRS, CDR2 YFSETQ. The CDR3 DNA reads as TGCGCCAGCAGCCTGACTAGCGGGGGGGCCGTGGAGACCCAGTACTTC. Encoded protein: CASSLTSGGAVETQYF.

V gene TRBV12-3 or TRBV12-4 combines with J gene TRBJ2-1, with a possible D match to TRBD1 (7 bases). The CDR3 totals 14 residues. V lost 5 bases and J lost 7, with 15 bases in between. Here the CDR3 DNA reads TGTGCCAGCAGTCTCGGGACAGCGGGTAATGAGCAGTTCTTC. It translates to CASSLGTAGNEQFF.

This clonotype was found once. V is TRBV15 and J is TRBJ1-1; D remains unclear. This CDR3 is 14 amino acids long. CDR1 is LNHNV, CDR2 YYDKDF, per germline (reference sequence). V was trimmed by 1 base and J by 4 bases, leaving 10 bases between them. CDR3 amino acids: CATSRVGLGTEAFF. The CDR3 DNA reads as TGTGCCACCAGCAGAGTAGGTTTGGGCACTGAAGCTTTCTTT.